The rows below give T cell receptor beta chains drawn from one sample of a study of T cells in Graves' hyperthyroidism and ophthalmopathy. One entry per CDR3 protein results from TCRdb running MiXCR on the multiplex PCR reads. Altogether about 380,000 distinct CDR3 sequences are present, about 13% being singletons, with the ten largest covering roughly 20%. Sequenced input: blood. The receptors stem from a man aged 25 to 40 with Graves' hyperthyroidism that later progressed to Graves' ophthalmopathy. The CDR3 runs from the conserved cysteine through the conserved F or W. Each record gives: D gene, J gene, clone size, V gene, CDR3 DNA, CDR3 protein. D genes are given only for firm matches. Some rows mark clone size as missing; the rest say once, few, many or name a class of expanded clone.

>TRBD2|TRBJ2-1|few|TRBV20-1
TGCAGTGCTAGCATGGGACTAGCGGGGAATGAGCAGTTCTTC
CSASMGLAGNEQFF
>NA|TRBJ1-1|many|TRBV5-6
TGTGCCAGCAGCTGGGGGGGGGGCGACACTGAAGCTTTCTTT
CASSWGGGDTEAFF
>NA|TRBJ2-7|few|TRBV28
TGTGCCAGCAGTTACCGGGGGCTAGCTGGGCAGTACTTC
CASSYRGLAGQYF
>NA|TRBJ2-7|NA|TRBV5-5
TGTGCCAGCAGCTTGTCCGTTGGGAACGCCGACGAGCAGTACTTC
CASSLSVGNADEQYF
>NA|TRBJ1-1|NA|TRBV15
TGTGCCACCAGCAGAGGGGGGCAGGTTGAAGCTTTCTTT
CATSRGGQVEAFF
>NA|TRBJ1-2|few|TRBV11-2
TGTGCCAGCAGCTTAGGAGGGGTTGGAAACTATGGCTACACCTTC
CASSLGGVGNYGYTF
>TRBD1|TRBJ2-1|many|TRBV5-1
TGCGCCAGCACCTTAACCGGGACAGTTTACAATGAGCAGTTCTTC
CASTLTGTVYNEQFF
>NA|TRBJ2-4|NA|TRBV6-1
TGTGCCAGCAGTGAAGTCGGGATTCAGTACTTC
CASSEVGIQYF
>TRBD1|TRBJ1-2|few|TRBV19
TGTGCCAGTAGTTCTTATTCGGGACAGGGGACCTATGGCTACACCTTC
CASSSYSGQGTYGYTF
>TRBD1|TRBJ1-4|NA|TRBV5-6
TGTGCCAGCAGCTTAACGGGACAGGGTGTTGAAAAACTGTTTTTT
CASSLTGQGVEKLFF
>NA|TRBJ1-1|NA|TRBV7-9
TGTGCCAGCAGCTGGGTACAGGGAAACACTGAAGCTTTCTTT
CASSWVQGNTEAFF
>TRBD1|TRBJ2-5|few|TRBV9
TGTGCCAGCAGCGTAGGAGGGACCGGGACAGGGTTCCAAGAGACCCAGTACTTC
CASSVGGTGTGFQETQYF
>NA|TRBJ1-1|many|TRBV12-5
TGTGCTAGTGGTTCCCGTGGGGGTAAAGACACTGAAGCTTTCTTT
CASGSRGGKDTEAFF
>NA|TRBJ2-5|many|TRBV12-3/TRBV12-4
TGTGCCAGCAGTTTAGTCCCGTGGGAGACCCAGTACTTC
CASSLVPWETQYF
>TRBD2|TRBJ2-5|few|TRBV12-3/TRBV12-4
TGTGCCAGCAGTTTAAACAGCGGGGGGTGGGAGACCCAGTACTTC
CASSLNSGGWETQYF
>TRBD1|TRBJ2-7|many|TRBV28
TGTGCCAGCAGTTTATTGGGGACAGGGGCCTACGAGCAGTACTTC
CASSLLGTGAYEQYF
>NA|TRBJ1-5|many|TRBV2
TGTGCCAGCAAGGCTCGGTCGAAGGGGCCCCAGCATTTT
CASKARSKGPQHF
>NA|TRBJ2-7|NA|TRBV24-1
TGTGCCACCAGTGATGGACAGCACTACGAGCAGTACTTC
CATSDGQHYEQYF
>TRBD2|TRBJ2-1|many|TRBV7-3
TGTGCCAGCAGCTTCTCGCGGGGGTCCTACAATGAGCAGTTCTTC
CASSFSRGSYNEQFF
>NA|TRBJ2-7|NA|TRBV6-1
TGTGCCAGCAGTACCAAGGGACCCTCCTACGAGCAGTACTTC
CASSTKGPSYEQYF